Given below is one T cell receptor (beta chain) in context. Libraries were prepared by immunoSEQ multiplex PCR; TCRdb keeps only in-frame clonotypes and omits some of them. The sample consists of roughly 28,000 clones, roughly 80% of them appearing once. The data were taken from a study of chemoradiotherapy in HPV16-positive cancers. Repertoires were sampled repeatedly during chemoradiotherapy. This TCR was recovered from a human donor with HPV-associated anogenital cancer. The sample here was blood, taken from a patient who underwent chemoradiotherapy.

The CDR3 sequence: CASSLDLAATGNTIYF. As DNA, the CDR3 is TGCGCCAGCAGCTTGGATCTGGCCGCGACGGGAAACACCATATATTTT. The V call is TRBV5-1, the J call TRBJ1-3; D remains ambiguous. This CDR3 comprises 16 residues. CDR1 and CDR2 from the germline V gene are SGHRS and YFSETQ. The V end was cut by 0 bases, the J end by 4 bases, with 14 bases between.